This T cell receptor beta chain was profiled in a study of blood T cell repertoires in COVID-19. The wider study: Researchers got acute and convalescent COVID-19 samples from the United States, Italy and Spain. The cDNA or gDNA used as material had been derived from T cells, B-cell-depleted T cells, or PBMCs.

This CDR3 region has 15 residues. V was pared by 1 base and J by 6 bases, with 5 bases of the junction left unmatched. Per the germline V gene, CDR1 is PRHDT and CDR2 is FYEKMQ (reference sequence). In the original workflow: Quantification of nucleated cells was approximated via reference gene primer amplification. Only in-frame clones appear in the TCRdb table, and some are missing; sequencing was by immunoSEQ multiplex PCR. D and trimming were read from the DNA, whereas the V and J calls and clone size are those reported in that table. The sample yields under 300,000 clones, approximately 85% seen once.

This sequence was found in a woman aged 70-85 years with acute or convalescent COVID-19. Sequenced input: peripheral blood. The rearrangement uses TRBV13 and TRBJ2-2, with TRBD1 matching 7 bases. The CDR3 sequence: CASSLDRGAPGELFF. CDR3 nucleotides: TGTGCCAGCAGCTTAGACAGGGGAGCGCCCGGGGAGCTGTTTTTT.